The T cell receptor (beta chain) described here comes from a study of T cell repertoires in cytomegalovirus infection. The CDR3 is made up of 12 amino acids. The germline CDR1 and CDR2 sequences are SGHAT and FQNNGV. The V end lost 5 bases, the J end lost 9 bases, and 11 bases lay between the germline ends. As concerns this clonotype: Its antigen is unidentified.

TCRdb used MiXCR to reprocess the reads, holding one entry per CDR3 protein. The repertoire holds approximately 310,000 distinct CDR3 sequences, with approximately 25% as singletons. The sequencing here drew on cultured PBMCs, taken from culture after CMV antigen stimulation. The chain carries TRBV11-2 and TRBJ2-1; no clear D gene. This TCR was sampled from a human donor in good health (CMV status not recorded). Some clones in this sample may be carry-over from other donors' samples. For the CDR3, the DNA is TGTGCCAGCAGCCAAAGCTTGGGTGAGCAGTTCTTC. Protein sequence: CASSQSLGEQFF.